Below, 15 T cell receptor beta chains from the same sample are listed, as sequenced in a study of T cell responses to AZD1222 COVID-19 vaccine. Libraries were prepared by immunoSEQ multiplex PCR; TCRdb keeps only in-frame clonotypes and omits some of them. The sample consists of around 65,000 clones, approximately 80% of them appearing once. This material consisted of peripheral blood, taken on day 0 of AZD1222 vaccination. These receptors were taken from an adult in good health.

The V and J genes are TRBV7-2 and TRBJ2-1, with D hard to call. The CDR3 runs 14 residues. CDR1 is SGHTA, CDR2 FQGNSA, per germline. Trimming left V 5 bases short and J 2 bases short, with 10 bases between. The CDR3 protein is CASSKVSTYNEQFF. The DNA of the CDR3 is TGTGCCAGCAGCAAGGTTAGTACCTACAATGAGCAGTTCTTC.

CDR3 in amino acids: CASSESVAKADTQYF. The CDR3 bases are TGCGCCAGCAGTGAGTCGGTTGCGAAAGCGGATACGCAGTATTTT. The V call is TRBV10-1, the J call TRBJ2-3; no definite D call. CDR1 and CDR2 from the germline V gene are WNHNN and SYGVQD (reference sequence). The CDR3 spans 15 residues. V lost 0 bases, J lost 6 bases, and 13 bases lay in between.

The chain has TRBV5-4 and TRBJ2-3; 8 bases match TRBD1. The V gene's germline CDR1 is SGHNT and CDR2 YYREEE (reference sequence). The V gene end was trimmed by 0 bases and the J gene end by 5 bases; junction bases not matched to a gene: 5. The CDR3 spans 15 residues. CDR3 sequence: CASSLGQGAGDTQYF. Here the CDR3 DNA reads TGTGCCAGCAGCTTGGGCCAGGGGGCAGGAGATACGCAGTATTTT.

This chain uses TRBV28 with TRBJ1-1; D unresolved. The germline CDR1 and CDR2 sequences are MDHEN and SYDVKM. The CDR3 length is 12 residues. V lost 4 bases and J lost 3, with 6 bases in between. CDR3 in amino acids: CASSSSDTEAFF. In DNA, the CDR3 is TGTGCCAGCAGTTCTTCAGACACTGAAGCTTTCTTT.

The chain employs TRBV2 and TRBJ1-5, with D perhaps matching TRBD1 (5 bases). V was shortened by 3 bases and J by 6 bases, with 15 bases between the two germline ends. This CDR3 has 15 residues. Per germline, CDR1 SNHLY and CDR2 FYNNEI. CDR3 residues: CASSESGGTGQPQHF. CDR3 coding DNA: TGTGCCAGCAGTGAGTCGGGGGGAACAGGTCAGCCCCAGCATTTT.

The chain links TRBV7-9 to TRBJ1-5; TRBD1 agrees at 7 bases. V was clipped by 5 bases and J by 6 bases; unmatched bases: 7. CDR3 length: 14 amino acids. Germline CDR1 reads SEHNR; CDR2 reads FQNEAQ (reference sequence). The CDR3: CASSPRGGFQPQHF. CDR3 nucleotides: TGTGCCAGCAGCCCCAGGGGGGGGTTTCAGCCCCAGCATTTT. Based on the CDR3 plus reference TRBV7-9 and TRBJ1-5, the full variable domain is DTGVSQNPRHKITKRGQNVTFRCDPISEHNRLYWYRQTLGQGPEFLTYFQNEAQLEKSRLLSDRFSAERPKGSFSTLEIQRTEQGDSAMYLCASSPRGGFQPQHFGDGTRLSIL.

The chain links TRBV18 to TRBJ2-1; D uncertain. Germline V gene lookup returns CDR1 KGHSH and CDR2 LQKENI. V lost 3 bases and J 8 bases, leaving 11 bases between the germline ends. This CDR3 spans 13 amino acids. Here the CDR3 reads CASSPLVRDEQFF. The CDR3 region has the DNA TGTGCCAGCTCACCGTTGGTCCGGGATGAGCAGTTCTTC.

This chain connects TRBV5-6 to TRBJ1-1; D not resolved. V was pared by 4 bases and J by 7 bases, with 11 bases between. CDR1 is SGHDT and CDR2 is YYEEEE in the germline V gene. The CDR3 consists of 12 residues. CDR3 residues: CASSLAAGEAFF. The CDR3 DNA reads as TGTGCCAGCAGCCTAGCCGCAGGTGAAGCTTTCTTT.

The rearrangement joins TRBV4-3 to TRBJ2-3; no definite D call. This CDR3 comprises 14 residues. Germline lookup yields CDR1 LGHNA and CDR2 YSLEER. Trimming cost V 2 bases and J 1 base, with 7 bases left between them. CDR3 amino acids: CASSQLVGTDTQYF. The CDR3 region has the DNA TGCGCCAGCAGCCAATTGGTGGGCACAGATACGCAGTATTTT.

J is TRBJ2-7 and V is TRBV7-2; tentatively, D is TRBD2 (5 bases). The germline V and J ends were trimmed by 5 bases and 0 bases, with 14 bases remaining between them. Germline V gene sequence: CDR1 SGHTA, CDR2 FQGNSA. The CDR3 runs to 15 residues. The CDR3 protein is CASSITRGGSYEQYF. CDR3 DNA: TGTGCCAGCAGCATTACTAGAGGCGGCTCCTACGAGCAGTACTTC.

The chain couples TRBV27 to TRBJ1-1; D is unresolved. The CDR3 has 13 amino acids. V gave up 5 bases and J gave up 4 bases, with 11 bases separating them. Looked up from germline, CDR1 is MNHEY and CDR2 is SMNVEV (reference sequence). CDR3 in DNA: TGTGCCAGCAGTCCCGACACCTTCACTGAAGCTTTCTTT. This sequence encodes CASSPDTFTEAFF.

The chain links TRBV20-1 to TRBJ1-1; D gene uncertain. V lost 3 bases to trimming and J lost 1 base, with 9 bases between them. The CDR3 covers 13 residues. The germline CDR1 and CDR2 sequences are DFQATT and SNEGSKA (reference sequence). The CDR3 sequence: CSASQEWNTEAFF. DNA for the CDR3: TGCAGTGCTAGTCAAGAATGGAACACTGAAGCTTTCTTT.

The chain combines TRBV9 with TRBJ1-1; D is unclear. Trimming removed 2 bases from V and 3 bases from J, with 11 bases in between. This CDR3 has 14 residues. The germline gives CDR1 SGDLS, CDR2 YYNGEE. The CDR3 loop is CASSVTARDTEAFF. CDR3 nucleotide sequence: TGTGCCAGCAGCGTTACAGCACGAGACACTGAAGCTTTCTTT.

This clone occurred once. The rearrangement uses TRBV7-9 and TRBJ2-1; 7 nucleotides agree with TRBD2. The ends lost 3 bases at V and 5 bases at J; junction bases unmatched: 7. CDR1 and CDR2 (germline): SEHNR, FQNEAQ (reference sequence). The CDR3 spans 15 residues. CDR3 protein: CASSLGGDSNNEQFF. The CDR3 DNA reads TGTGCCAGCAGCTTGGGAGGGGACTCGAACAATGAGCAGTTCTTC.

This clone was observed a few times. V and J are TRBV7-9 and TRBJ1-1; the match to TRBD1 covers 12 bases. Germline lookup yields CDR1 SEHNR and CDR2 FQNEAQ (reference sequence). The ends lost 5 bases at V and 6 bases at J; junction bases unmatched: 13. The CDR3 extends over 17 amino acids. The CDR3 DNA reads TGTGCCAGCAGCATATTCGGGACGGGACAGGGGGCGGCTGAAGCTTTCTTT. It is translated as CASSIFGTGQGAAEAFF.